These 25 T cell receptor beta chains were sequenced from one sample in a study of tumor-infiltrating lymphocytes in primary liver carcinoma. Unsorted whole blood supplied the RNA, and germline DNA was extracted too. The researchers produced TCR beta cDNA from 450 to 600 ng total RNA with a constant-region primer. What produced the TCR beta libraries was three nested multiplex PCR rounds using slightly modified ARM-PCR. The first two PCR rounds, approximately 10 cycles each, used TRBV1-TRBV30 forward primers and a C-beta reverse primer. MiXCR, run by TCRdb on the multiplex PCR reads, gives a single entry per CDR3 protein. The repertoire holds roughly 180,000 distinct CDR3 sequences, with roughly three fifths as singletons. The sample consisted of peripheral blood. The receptors were sampled from a man aged 35-49 years with primary liver carcinoma and hepatitis B virus infection.

On this clonotype itself: A much larger clonotype is one base distant, so this may be a read error. V is TRBV11-2 and J is TRBJ2-2; D perhaps matches TRBD1 (6 bases). The germline CDR1 and CDR2 sequences are SGHAT and FQNNGV. The CDR3 consists of 14 residues. CDR3 nucleotides: TGTGCCAGCAGTGGTAGGGGGAACGCCGGGGAGCTGTTTTTT. This sequence encodes CASSGRGNAGELFF. Using reference TRBV11-2 and TRBJ2-2 for the parts outside the CDR3, the full variable domain is EAGVAQSPRYKIIEKRQSVAFWCNPISGHATLYWYQQILGQGPKLLIQFQNNGVVDDSQLPKDRFSAERLKGVDSTLKIQPAKLEDSAVYLCASSGRGNAGELFFGEGSRLTVL.

The rearrangement joins TRBV5-1 to TRBJ2-3; the D is unclear. V lost 1 base to trimming and J lost 6 bases, with 9 bases between them. CDR1 is SGHRS and CDR2 is YFSETQ in the germline V gene. The CDR3 extends over 13 amino acids. The CDR3 DNA reads as TGCGCCAGCAGCTTGCCCGGAGAGGATACGCAGTATTTT. This gives the protein CASSLPGEDTQYF.

This clonotype was observed a few times. The V and J genes are TRBV7-8 and TRBJ1-1, with TRBD1 as a possible D gene (6 bases). The CDR3 is 14 residues long. The V gene's germline CDR1 is SGHVS and CDR2 FQNEAQ. V was trimmed by 1 base and J by 4 bases, leaving 10 bases between them. This CDR3 is CASSLVLTGTEAFF. CDR3 coding DNA: TGTGCCAGCAGCTTAGTGTTGACAGGCACTGAAGCTTTCTTT.

As for this clonotype: One end of the junction is discordant with germline, which a read error may explain. This rearrangement joins TRBV6-2 or TRBV6-3 to TRBJ2-7; 13 bases are shared with TRBD2. Germline CDR1 is MNHEY and CDR2 is SVGEGT. The CDR3 is 17 amino acids. Written as DNA, the CDR3 is TGTGCCAGCAGTTACTCGGGGACTAGCGGGATCTCCTACGAGCAGTACTTT. This encodes CASSYSGTSGISYEQYF.

This clonotype was observed a few times. The chain uses TRBV6-1 and TRBJ1-1, with D perhaps matching TRBD1 (5 bases). The CDR3 has 12 amino acids. The V gene's germline CDR1 is MNHNS and CDR2 SASEGT. The V end lost 10 bases, the J end lost 5 bases, and 14 bases lay between the germline ends. The CDR3 here is CATFEGLTEAFF. In nucleotides, the CDR3 is TGTGCCACCTTCGAGGGGCTTACTGAAGCTTTCTTT.

The sample holds many counts of this clonotype. CDR3 protein: CASSFGQGNTEAFF. CDR3 bases: TGTGCCAGCAGCTTCGGACAGGGGAACACTGAAGCTTTCTTT. The rearrangement links TRBV7-9 to TRBJ1-1; 8 positions match TRBD1. The CDR3 totals 14 residues. The V and J ends lost 3 bases and 1 base, in that order; junction bases with no gene match: 1. Germline-derived CDR1 and CDR2 are SEHNR and FQNEAQ (reference sequence).

V and J are TRBV4-2 and TRBJ1-3; the match to TRBD1 covers 9 bases. Germline assignment: CDR1 LGHNA and CDR2 YNFKEQ. V dropped 2 bases and J dropped 7; count of bases not matched to a gene: 9. This CDR3 contains 16 residues. The CDR3, as DNA: TGTGCCAGCAGCCAACAAAGCCCCGGGACAGGGAACACCATATATTTT. Translated, it gives CASSQQSPGTGNTIYF.

This clonotype has a handful of counts. V usage is TRBV6-1 and J usage is TRBJ2-1, with no clear D. The CDR3 sequence is 16 residues long. V was shortened by 1 base and J by 0 bases, with 10 bases between the two germline ends. The germline gives CDR1 MNHNS, CDR2 SASEGT. The DNA of the CDR3 is TGTGCCAGCAGTGAAGATCCCATGAGCTCCTACAATGAGCAGTTCTTC. Translating gives CASSEDPMSSYNEQFF.

This clonotype occurred a few times. Since no conserved phenylalanine or tryptophan closes the CDR3, a read error is the likely cause. The chain has TRBV4-2 and TRBJ2-3; no clear D gene. V lost 1 base, J lost 5 bases, and 7 bases lay in between. This CDR3 is 13 amino acids long. Germline V gives CDR1 LGHNA, CDR2 YNFKEQ. DNA of the CDR3: TGTGCCAGCAGCCAAGTTCCCGGAGATACGCAGTATTCT. It is translated as CASSQVPGDTQYS.

This rearrangement joins TRBV12-3 or TRBV12-4 to TRBJ1-1; the D is unclear. V lost 3 bases and J 4 bases, leaving 18 bases between the germline ends. The CDR3 runs 16 residues. As DNA, the CDR3 is TGTGCCAGCAGTTTTATCTTGATGGGATCGGGCACTGAAGCTTTCTTT. Amino acids: CASSFILMGSGTEAFF.

Note on this clonotype: One end of the junction fails to match germline, which may point to a read error. The CDR3 spells CACSQGGDMVAFF. The DNA of the CDR3 is TGCGCCTGCAGCCAAGGAGGTGACATGGTGGCTTTCTTT. The rearrangement uses TRBV4-1 and TRBJ1-1; D ambiguous. Germline CDR1 is MGHRA and CDR2 is YSYEKL. The CDR3 length is 13 residues.

The chain employs TRBV11-2 and TRBJ2-5; 8 bases line up with TRBD1. V trimming: 7 bases; J trimming: 7 bases; junction bases outside the gene matches: 14. In germline, CDR1 is SGHAT, CDR2 FQNNGV. The CDR3 spans 15 residues. The CDR3 nucleotides read TGTGCCAGCACATTAGGGACAGGCGCCGCGGGGACCCAGTACTTC. This codes for CASTLGTGAAGTQYF.

This chain uses TRBV28 with TRBJ1-1; D may be TRBD1 (5 bases). CDR1 is MDHEN, CDR2 SYDVKM, per germline. Trimming cost V 6 bases and J 4 bases, with 6 bases left between them. This CDR3 is built from 11 residues. DNA of the CDR3: TGTGCCAGCAGGCAGGGCACTGAAGCTTTCTTT. Its translation: CASRQGTEAFF.

Remarks on this clonotype: A read error may be the cause here, since a much bigger clone is one base away. The V and J genes are TRBV11-2 and TRBJ2-1, with D unclear. This CDR3 has 13 residues. Trimming removed 2 bases at V and 5 bases at J, with 7 bases between. Per germline, CDR1 SGHAT and CDR2 FQNNGV. CDR3 in amino acids: CASSLRWNNEQFF. The DNA of the CDR3 is TGTGCCAGCAGCTTACGGTGGAACAATGAGCAGTTCTTC. Based on the CDR3 plus reference TRBV11-2 and TRBJ2-1, the full variable domain is EAGVAQSPRYKIIEKRQSVAFWCNPISGHATLYWYQQILGQGPKLLIQFQNNGVVDDSQLPKDRFSAERLKGVDSTLKIQPAKLEDSAVYLCASSLRWNNEQFFGPGTRLTVL.

The chain recombines TRBV10-2 with TRBJ2-7; D is perhaps TRBD1 (6 bases). Germline lookup yields CDR1 WSHSY and CDR2 SAAADI. Trimming removed 7 bases at V and 3 bases at J, with 25 bases between. This CDR3 has 17 residues. CDR3 region: CASKPGPGQTSGYEQYF. The CDR3 DNA sequence: TGCGCCAGCAAGCCCGGTCCAGGACAGACTTCCGGCTACGAGCAGTACTTC.

This sequence joins TRBV4-2 and TRBJ1-4; possibly TRBD1 for D (5 bases). With 5 bases removed from V and 5 bases from J, the gap between germline ends came to 12 bases. This CDR3 contains 14 residues. The germline V gene encodes CDR1 LGHNA and CDR2 YNFKEQ. This chain's CDR3 is CASSAREGNEKLFF. CDR3 nucleotide sequence: TGTGCCAGCAGCGCAAGGGAGGGGAATGAAAAACTGTTTTTT.

This sequence joins TRBV11-2 and TRBJ2-7; TRBD2 is a possible D gene (6 bases). Germline V gives CDR1 SGHAT, CDR2 FQNNGV. CDR3 length: 15 amino acids. V was trimmed by 2 bases and J by 8 bases, leaving 19 bases between them. CDR3 loop: CASSLSRDFVSKQYF. The DNA of the CDR3 is TGTGCCAGCAGCTTAAGTCGGGACTTTGTTTCGAAGCAGTACTTC.

Worth noting for this clonotype: The CDR3 ends on some other residue instead of the conserved phenylalanine or tryptophan, so this is likely a read error. The chain uses TRBV11-2 and TRBJ2-7; possible D gene TRBD1, 6 bases. Trimming shortened V by 3 bases and J by 2 bases, and 14 bases separated the two germline ends. The V gene's germline CDR1 is SGHAT and CDR2 FQNNGV. This CDR3 is built from 15 residues. This CDR3 reads CASSLGLDSPYEQYL. The DNA for the CDR3 is TGTGCCAGCAGCTTGGGTCTGGACAGCCCCTACGAGCAGTACCTC.

As to this clonotype: Mismatch with germline at one junction end may stem from a read error. This chain links TRBV11-2 with TRBJ2-5; D tentatively fits TRBD1 or TRBD2 (5 bases each). The CDR3 spans 15 residues. The germline CDR1 and CDR2 sequences are SGHAT and FQNNGV. The CDR3 is CVSSFGDGAQETQYF. Written as DNA, the CDR3 is TGTGTCAGCAGCTTTGGAGACGGGGCACAAGAGACCCAGTACTTC.

This clonotype has at least ten counts. The V and J genes are TRBV11-3 and TRBJ2-7; the match to TRBD1 covers 8 bases. Unmatched junction bases numbered 17, after V lost 3 bases and J lost 4 bases. Germline V gene sequence: CDR1 SGHNT, CDR2 YENEEA. The CDR3 has 18 residues. CDR3 protein: CASSFGTGFFPFVYEQYF. In DNA form, the CDR3 reads TGTGCCAGCAGCTTTGGGACAGGATTTTTTCCTTTCGTTTACGAGCAGTACTTC.

A word on this clonotype: It may be a read error: a sequence one base away is much more abundant. The rearrangement links TRBV29-1 to TRBJ2-7, with D unresolved. V lost 3 bases and J lost 3, with 12 bases in between. CDR3 length: 13 residues. Germline V gene lookup returns CDR1 SQVTM and CDR2 ANQGSEA. The CDR3 reads CSVEVDGNYEQYF. DNA for the CDR3: TGCAGCGTTGAGGTGGACGGCAACTACGAGCAGTACTTC.

This clonotype was detected ten times or more. The chain employs TRBV11-2 and TRBJ2-7; 10 bases map to TRBD2. The length of the CDR3 is 18 residues. V gave up 1 base and J gave up 3 bases; unmatched junction bases: 12. CDR1 is SGHAT and CDR2 is FQNNGV in the germline V gene. The CDR3 region is CASSLGWRGTSEVYEQYF. CDR3 bases: TGTGCCAGCAGCTTAGGGTGGCGCGGGACTAGCGAGGTCTACGAGCAGTACTTC.

The genes are TRBV14 and TRBJ2-7; 10 bases agree with TRBD1. V dropped 1 base and J dropped 6; count of bases not matched to a gene: 9. The CDR3 is made up of 16 amino acids. Germline assignment: CDR1 SGHDN and CDR2 FVKESK. The CDR3 DNA reads as TGTGCCAGCAGCCAAGGGAGGGACAGGGGTTTCGGCGAGCAGTACTTC. Translation: CASSQGRDRGFGEQYF.

Worth noting for this clonotype: A much larger clone differs by one base, so this may be a read error. The chain carries TRBV29-1 and TRBJ1-1; D unresolved. There are 11 residues in the CDR3. From germline, CDR1 is SQVTM and CDR2 ANQGSEA. CDR3 residues: CSVRGNIEAFF. Written as DNA, the CDR3 is TGCAGCGTTCGGGGTAACATTGAAGCTTTCTTT.

This clonotype has a handful of counts. The CDR3 region has the DNA TGTGCCAGCAGCCCGGGACACGCTTTCGATGGCTACACCTTC. Encoded protein: CASSPGHAFDGYTF. J is TRBJ1-2 and V is TRBV7-8; D is possibly TRBD1 (6 bases). Trimming removed 5 bases from V and 6 bases from J, with 16 bases in between. Germline values: CDR1 SGHVS, CDR2 FQNEAQ. The CDR3 spans 14 residues.